This T cell receptor beta chain came from a study of T cell changes during pregnancy in multiple sclerosis. This CDR3 has 15 amino acids. Per the germline V gene, CDR1 is MNHNY and CDR2 is SVGAGI (reference sequence). With 2 bases removed from V and 5 bases from J, the gap between germline ends came to 13 bases. This clone was seen only once. TCRdb keeps only in-frame clones here, not all; method: immunoSEQ multiplex PCR. This table holds about 110,000 clones, 92% found once. The TCR sequence derives from a female donor in good health, enrolled as a control in a pregnancy study. The chain recombines TRBV6-6 with TRBJ1-5; D possibly corresponds to TRBD1 (5 bases). The specimen comprised peripheral blood, sampled in the third trimester of pregnancy. The CDR3 is CASSYGWQGDQPQHF. As DNA, the CDR3 is TGTGCCAGCAGTTACGGGTGGCAGGGCGATCAGCCCCAGCATTTT.